The 23 T cell receptor beta chains reported below all come from one sample, sequenced in a study of shared clonotypes between healthy human individuals. Sequencing used immunoSEQ multiplex PCR; TCRdb keeps in-frame clones, though not all of them. The sample holds hundreds of thousands of clones, approximately 79% seen once. The specimen was memory CD4+ T cells sorted from blood. Subset: CD45RA-negative fraction. The receptors stem from a woman between 25 and 40 years old in good health.

This chain connects TRBV6-5 to TRBJ1-2; no clear D. The germline V gene has CDR1 MNHEY and CDR2 SVGAGI. V shed 4 bases and J shed 4 bases, with 13 bases lying between them. The CDR3 loop spans 14 amino acids. In DNA form, the CDR3 reads TGTGCCAGCAGTTCTGCCCAAAGAAGCTATGGCTACACCTTC. Protein: CASSSAQRSYGYTF.

This chain connects TRBV7-6 to TRBJ2-7, with 9 bases identical to TRBD2. The V and J ends lost 0 bases and 3 bases, in that order; junction bases with no gene match: 3. The CDR3 length is 15 residues. Germline V gene sequence: CDR1 SGHVS, CDR2 FNYEAQ. In DNA form, the CDR3 reads TGTGCCAGCAGCTTAGCTAGCGGGGGCATCTACGAGCAGTACTTC. This codes for CASSLASGGIYEQYF.

V gene TRBV7-2 combines with J gene TRBJ2-2; TRBD2 aligns across 8 bases. Germline V CDR1 and CDR2: SGHTA, FQGNSA. This CDR3 spans 16 amino acids. The trim removed 1 base at V and 5 bases at J, leaving 6 bases unmatched. CDR3: CASSLVFGTSTGELFF. CDR3 in DNA: TGTGCCAGCAGCTTAGTGTTCGGGACTAGTACCGGGGAGCTGTTTTTT.

There are a few counts of this clone. The chain employs TRBV11-3 and TRBJ1-1; D gene unclear. Germline assignment: CDR1 SGHNT and CDR2 YENEEA. The CDR3 extends over 13 amino acids. V was clipped by 4 bases and J by 7 bases, with 13 bases between them. The CDR3 is CASSSHHGFEAFF. CDR3 nucleotide sequence: TGTGCCAGCAGCTCCCACCACGGGTTTGAAGCTTTCTTT.

The table lists this clone with a few counts. The chain combines TRBV19 with TRBJ2-3, with TRBD2 matching 9 bases. Unmatched junction bases numbered 3, after V lost 0 bases and J lost 2 bases. This CDR3 has 16 residues. Germline-derived CDR1 and CDR2 are LNHDA and SQIVND (reference sequence). The CDR3 DNA follows: TGTGCCAGTAGTATAGACCTAGCGGGAACCACAGATACGCAGTATTTT. Amino acid sequence: CASSIDLAGTTDTQYF.

This sequence joins TRBV5-1 and TRBJ1-1; D is unclear. CDR3 length: 13 amino acids. Looked up from germline, CDR1 is SGHRS and CDR2 is YFSETQ. The germline V and J ends were trimmed by 2 bases and 4 bases, with 9 bases remaining between them. The CDR3 DNA reads TGCGCCAGCAGCTTTACATCCGTCACTGAAGCTTTCTTT. This gives the protein CASSFTSVTEAFF.

The chain recombines TRBV9 with TRBJ1-2; possibly TRBD1 for D (5 bases). Germline V CDR1 and CDR2: SGDLS, YYNGEE. V lost 0 bases and J 1 base, leaving 16 bases between the germline ends. The CDR3 extends over 17 amino acids. This CDR3 is CASSVGGRDRNNYGYTF. The CDR3 region has the DNA TGTGCCAGCAGCGTAGGAGGGAGGGACCGAAATAACTATGGCTACACCTTC.

The chain has TRBV30 and TRBJ1-1; 9 bases map to TRBD1. Germline V gene data show CDR1 as GTSNPN and CDR2 as SVGIG (reference sequence). The CDR3 runs 15 residues. Trimming removed 5 bases from V and 0 bases from J; junction bases left unmatched: 7. The CDR3 protein is CAWERDRVMNTEAFF. CDR3 DNA: TGTGCCTGGGAACGGGACAGGGTCATGAACACTGAAGCTTTCTTT.

The chain uses TRBV7-3 and TRBJ2-2; 9 nucleotides align to TRBD1. This CDR3 spans 15 amino acids. V shed 5 bases, J shed 4 bases, and the junction held 5 bases outside the gene matches. Germline values: CDR1 SGHTA, CDR2 FQGTGA. CDR3 sequence: CASSIGQGRTGELFF. The CDR3, as DNA: TGTGCCAGCAGCATCGGACAGGGGCGCACCGGGGAGCTGTTTTTT. Full variable domain (missing parts from reference TRBV7-3 and TRBJ2-2): GAGVSQTPSNKVTEKGKYVELRCDPISGHTALYWYRQSLGQGPEFLIYFQGTGAADDSGLPNDRFFAVRPEGSVSTLKIQRTERGDSAVYLCASSIGQGRTGELFFGEGSRLTVL.

This clone came up a few times. This chain connects TRBV28 to TRBJ2-7; D gene uncertain. The ends were cut back, 6 bases at V and 6 bases at J, with 12 bases in the middle. This CDR3 has 12 amino acids. CDR1 and CDR2 (germline): MDHEN, SYDVKM. The DNA for the CDR3 is TGTGCCAGCAGCATGACGTACAGCGAGCAGTACTTC. It translates to CASSMTYSEQYF.

Of note for this clone: This could be a read error, since a much larger clone is one nucleotide away. The V call is TRBV2, the J call TRBJ2-7, with unresolved D. CDR1 is SNHLY and CDR2 is FYNNEI in the germline V gene. V gave up 4 bases and J gave up 3 bases, with 4 bases separating them. The CDR3 is made up of 11 amino acids. CDR3 amino acids: CASSGFYEQYF. In DNA, the CDR3 is TGTGCCAGCAGTGGGTTCTACGAGCAGTACTTC.

The table lists this clone with a few counts. The same CDR3 also results from other DNA sequences found in this sample. The chain carries TRBV2 and TRBJ2-5, with D unresolved. The CDR3 loop spans 15 amino acids. Germline CDR1 is SNHLY and CDR2 is FYNNEI. V shed 4 bases and J shed 1 base, with 13 bases lying between them. In nucleotides, the CDR3 is TGTGCCAGCAGTGGGCCCTTGGCGGTCCAAGAGACCCAGTACTTC. This sequence encodes CASSGPLAVQETQYF.

Only a few counts were recorded for this clone. This rearrangement joins TRBV28 to TRBJ1-5; TRBD1 matches 11 bases. The V gene end was trimmed by 6 bases and the J gene end by 3 bases; junction bases not matched to a gene: 10. The germline V gene has CDR1 MDHEN and CDR2 SYDVKM. The CDR3 has 17 residues. CDR3 amino acids: CASSRTGGEAVNQPQHF. The CDR3 DNA reads as TGTGCCAGCAGCCGGACAGGGGGCGAAGCCGTCAATCAGCCCCAGCATTTT.

The gene calls are TRBV18 and TRBJ1-2, with D tentatively TRBD1 (6 bases). Trimming removed 3 bases at V and 7 bases at J, with 21 bases between. Germline values: CDR1 KGHSH, CDR2 LQKENI. This CDR3 comprises 16 residues. The CDR3 region is CASSPPNGPEGGGYTF. The DNA for the CDR3 is TGTGCCAGCTCACCTCCTAACGGACCCGAAGGGGGTGGCTACACCTTC.

This clone appeared a single time. The sample carries other DNA sequences with the same CDR3. The V call is TRBV10-2, the J call TRBJ2-5; tentatively, D is TRBD1 (6 bases). The length of the CDR3 is 13 residues. Germline V gives CDR1 WSHSY, CDR2 SAAADI. Trimming removed 5 bases at V and 1 base at J, with 8 bases between. The CDR3 nucleotides read TGCGCCAGCAGTCGGGACACCCAAGAGACCCAGTACTTC. Amino acid sequence: CASSRDTQETQYF.

This clone was observed once. The chain recombines TRBV28 with TRBJ2-7; 9 nucleotides line up with TRBD2. This CDR3 comprises 15 residues. Germline V lookup: CDR1 MDHEN, CDR2 SYDVKM. V shed 6 bases, J shed 0 bases, and the junction held 6 bases outside the gene matches. The CDR3 DNA reads TGTGCCAGCAGGGATCGACTAGCGGACTCCTACGAGCAGTACTTC. Its translation is CASRDRLADSYEQYF.

The chain has TRBV5-1 and TRBJ1-2; no clear D. Per germline, CDR1 SGHRS and CDR2 YFSETQ. V shed 0 bases and J shed 7 bases, with 16 bases lying between them. This CDR3 spans 15 amino acids. CDR3 protein: CASSLAPGSASGYTF. The CDR3 region has the DNA TGCGCCAGCAGCTTGGCCCCGGGGTCCGCAAGTGGCTACACCTTC.

A note on this clone: Possible read error: a much larger clone is one base away. The same CDR3 can be traced to other DNA sequences in this sample. The V and J genes are TRBV2 and TRBJ2-3, with 8 bases lining up with TRBD2. The germline V gene has CDR1 SNHLY and CDR2 FYNNEI. V was clipped by 4 bases and J by 1 base; unmatched bases: 1. The CDR3 loop spans 14 amino acids. CDR3 DNA: TGTGCCAGCAGTGGTAGCGGGGGCACAGATACGCAGTATTTT. Protein product: CASSGSGGTDTQYF.

V gene TRBV7-2 combines with J gene TRBJ1-5; TRBD1 might be the D (5 bases). The CDR3 extends over 15 amino acids. V lost 4 bases, J lost 7 bases, and 17 bases lay in between. Germline assignment: CDR1 SGHTA and CDR2 FQGNSA. The CDR3, as DNA: TGTGCCAGCAGCTGGGACGCCCTAACTGACCAGCCCCAGCATTTT. This translates into CASSWDALTDQPQHF.

This chain connects TRBV5-6 to TRBJ2-5; either TRBD1 or TRBD2 may fit D (5 bases each). Germline V gives CDR1 SGHDT, CDR2 YYEEEE. CDR3 length equals 16 residues. V lost 4 bases to trimming and J lost 5 bases, with 21 bases between them. The CDR3 region has the DNA TGTGCCAGCAGCGACGTCGGGACCACTAGTCTGGAGACCCAGTACTTC. Translated, it gives CASSDVGTTSLETQYF.

The chain has TRBV11-2 and TRBJ2-1; 11 bases match TRBD2. This CDR3 has 18 residues. V was clipped by 6 bases and J by 0 bases; unmatched bases: 10. CDR1 and CDR2 (germline): SGHAT, FQNNGV. CDR3 region: CASRAGLAGGSSYNEQFF. The CDR3 nucleotides read TGTGCCAGCAGGGCAGGACTAGCGGGTGGCAGCTCCTACAATGAGCAGTTCTTC.

This clone occurred many times. The V and J genes are TRBV2 and TRBJ2-2; D may be TRBD1 (6 bases). Per germline, CDR1 SNHLY and CDR2 FYNNEI. V shed 5 bases and J shed 2 bases, with 12 bases lying between them. This CDR3 has 15 amino acids. CDR3 DNA: TGTGCCAGCAGTTTCTACAGGGCAAACACCGGGGAGCTGTTTTTT. As protein: CASSFYRANTGELFF.

The rearrangement joins TRBV27 to TRBJ2-1, with TRBD2 as a possible D gene (6 bases). Germline CDR1 is MNHEY and CDR2 is SMNVEV (reference sequence). CDR3 length equals 14 residues. Trimming removed 2 bases at V and 5 bases at J, with 10 bases between. CDR3 protein: CASSLVGRNNEQFF. In DNA, the CDR3 is TGTGCCAGCAGTTTAGTGGGGAGGAACAATGAGCAGTTCTTC.